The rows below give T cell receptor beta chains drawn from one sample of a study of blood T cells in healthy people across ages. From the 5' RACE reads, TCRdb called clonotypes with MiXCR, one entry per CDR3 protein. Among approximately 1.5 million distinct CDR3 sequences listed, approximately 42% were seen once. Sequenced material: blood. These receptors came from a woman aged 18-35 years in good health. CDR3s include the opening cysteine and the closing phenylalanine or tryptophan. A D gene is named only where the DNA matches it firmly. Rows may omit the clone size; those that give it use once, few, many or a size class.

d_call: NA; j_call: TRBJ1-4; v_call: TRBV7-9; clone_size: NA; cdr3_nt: TGTGCCAGCAGCGCCCAGGGCCATGCGGGTGAAAAACTGTTTTTT; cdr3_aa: CASSAQGHAGEKLFF
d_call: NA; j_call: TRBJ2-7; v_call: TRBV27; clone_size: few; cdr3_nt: TGTGCCAGCAGGTGGGGGAGCTCCTACGAGCAGTACTTC; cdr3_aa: CASRWGSSYEQYF
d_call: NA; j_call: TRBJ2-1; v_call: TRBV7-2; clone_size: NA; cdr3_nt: TGTGCCAGCAGCTTATTGCGGGGCTCCTACAATGAGCAGTTCTTC; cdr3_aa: CASSLLRGSYNEQFF
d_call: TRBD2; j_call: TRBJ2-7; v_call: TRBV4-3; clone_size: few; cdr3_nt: TGCGCCAGCAGCCAAGATATTAGCGGGACCTCCTACGAGCAGTACTTC; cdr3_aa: CASSQDISGTSYEQYF
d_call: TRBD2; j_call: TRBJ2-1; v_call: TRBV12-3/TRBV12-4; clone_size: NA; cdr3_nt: TGTGCCAGCAGTTGGCGGGGACTAAGCTACAAGGAGCAGTTCTTC; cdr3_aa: CASSWRGLSYKEQFF
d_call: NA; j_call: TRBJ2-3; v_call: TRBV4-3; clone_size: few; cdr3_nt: TGCGCCAGCAGCCAAGTTGTGAGAGGAGATACGCAGTATTTT; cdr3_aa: CASSQVVRGDTQYF
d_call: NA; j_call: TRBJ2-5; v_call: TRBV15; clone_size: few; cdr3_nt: TGTGCCACCAGCAGAGATAAGGGTCTAGAGACCCAGTACTTC; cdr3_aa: CATSRDKGLETQYF
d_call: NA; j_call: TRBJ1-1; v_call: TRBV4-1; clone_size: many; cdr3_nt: TGCGCCAGCAGCCAAGTGGTGACGGGGAACACTGAAGCTTTCTTT; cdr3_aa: CASSQVVTGNTEAFF
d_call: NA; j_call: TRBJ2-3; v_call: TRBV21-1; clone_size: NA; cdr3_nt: TGTGCCAGCAGCAAAGTTAGGACAGGGATCACAGATACGCAGTATTTT; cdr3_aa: CASSKVRTGITDTQYF
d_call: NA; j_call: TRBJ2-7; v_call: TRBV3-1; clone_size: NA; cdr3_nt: TGTGCCAGCAGCCGGGCCGGGATGAACTACGAGCAGTACTTC; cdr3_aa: CASSRAGMNYEQYF
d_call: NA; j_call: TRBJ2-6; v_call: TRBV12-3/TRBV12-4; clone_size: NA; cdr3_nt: TGTGCCAGCACGTTCAATCCCTCTGGGGCCAACGTCCTGACTTTC; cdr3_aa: CASTFNPSGANVLTF
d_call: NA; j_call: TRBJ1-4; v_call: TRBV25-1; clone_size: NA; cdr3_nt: TGTGCCAGCGGGCACCCCGCAACTAATGAAAAACTGTTTTTT; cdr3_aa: CASGHPATNEKLFF
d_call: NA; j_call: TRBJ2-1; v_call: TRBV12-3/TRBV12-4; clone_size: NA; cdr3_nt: TGTGCCAGCAGTTTGGACATACCCAATGAGCAGTTCTTC; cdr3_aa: CASSLDIPNEQFF
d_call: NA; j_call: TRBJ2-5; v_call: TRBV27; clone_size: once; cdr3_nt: TGTGCCAGCAGCCTGACTTGGGGCAATGAGCAGTACTTC; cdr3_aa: CASSLTWGNEQYF
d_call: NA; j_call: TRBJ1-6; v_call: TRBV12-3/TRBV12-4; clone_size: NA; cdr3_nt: TGTGCCAGCACCCGGGCCAGTACTGGGTCACCCCTCCACTTT; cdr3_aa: CASTRASTGSPLHF
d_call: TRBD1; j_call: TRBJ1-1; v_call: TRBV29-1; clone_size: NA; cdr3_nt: TGCAGCGTTCACAGGGGTTCTACTGAAGCTTTCTTT; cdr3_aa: CSVHRGSTEAFF
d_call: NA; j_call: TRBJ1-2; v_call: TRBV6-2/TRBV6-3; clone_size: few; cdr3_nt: TGTGCCAGCAGCCCTCGGACAGTAGCCTATGGCTACACCTTC; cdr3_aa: CASSPRTVAYGYTF
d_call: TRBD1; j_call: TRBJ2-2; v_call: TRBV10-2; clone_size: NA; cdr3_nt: TGCGCCAGCACTGAGACAGGGGCCGGGGAGCTGTTTTTT; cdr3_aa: CASTETGAGELFF
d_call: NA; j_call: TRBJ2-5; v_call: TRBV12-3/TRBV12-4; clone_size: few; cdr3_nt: TGTGCCAGCAGTTTGGCCATCTCGGAGACCCAGTACTTC; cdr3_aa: CASSLAISETQYF
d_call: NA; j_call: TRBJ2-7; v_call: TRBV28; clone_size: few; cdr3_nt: TGTGCCAGCAGAGACAGTTTCTCCTACGAGCAGTACTTC; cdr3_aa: CASRDSFSYEQYF